The subject of this entry is one T cell receptor beta chain. Its antigen is unknown. The data stem from a study of cytomegalovirus exposure and HLA in healthy donors. Whole-study context: Of 300 to 500 genotyped donors, 81% grouped in the Caucasian-associated ancestry cluster.

CDR1 and CDR2 from the germline V gene are SGHNT and YENEEA. V lost 4 bases, J lost 5 bases, and 7 bases stayed unmatched. The CDR3 loop spans 14 amino acids. This PCR relied on a set of 60 Vbeta primers and 13 Jbeta primers. The table came from immunoSEQ multiplex PCR; TCRdb's copy has only in-frame clones and leaves some out. The data contain roughly 190,000 clones, roughly 78% of them singletons. Findings and caveats of the study: An analysis was carried out later, and it reportedly showed fewer N-insertions in an Asian-associated ancestry cluster than the roughly 670-donor mean. Earlier analysis found most TCR beta V segments productive about 87% or about 30% of the time. With DRB1 most and HLA-C fewest, TCR association rates differed between HLA loci in a later analysis.

J is TRBJ1-2 and V is TRBV11-3; 7 nucleotides match TRBD1. The source material was PBMCs. The receptor was isolated from a girl between 10 and 17 years old in good health and CMV-seropositive. The CDR3 nucleotides are TGTGCCAGCAGCTATTCTGAGACAGGGTATGGCTACACCTTC. Translating it yields CASSYSETGYGYTF. Variable domain in full (rest from reference TRBV11-3 and TRBJ1-2): EAGVVQSPRYKIIEKKQPVAFWCNPISGHNTLYWYLQNLGQGPELLIRYENEEAVDDSQLPKDRFSAERLKGVDSTLKIQPAELGDSAVYLCASSYSETGYGYTFGSGTRLTVV.